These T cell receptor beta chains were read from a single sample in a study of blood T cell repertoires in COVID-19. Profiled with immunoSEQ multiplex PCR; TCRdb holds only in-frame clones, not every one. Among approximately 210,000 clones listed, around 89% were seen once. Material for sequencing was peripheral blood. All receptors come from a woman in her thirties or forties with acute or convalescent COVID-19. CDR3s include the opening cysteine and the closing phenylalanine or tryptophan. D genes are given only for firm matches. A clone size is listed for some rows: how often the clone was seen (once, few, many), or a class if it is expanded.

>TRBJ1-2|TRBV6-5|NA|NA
TGTGCCACGCACGTGGGGAGCTATGGCTACACCTTC
CATHVGSYGYTF
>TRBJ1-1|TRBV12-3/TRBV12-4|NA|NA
TGTGCCAGCAGTTCCGGGGAGGGCACTGAAGCTTTCTTT
CASSSGEGTEAFF
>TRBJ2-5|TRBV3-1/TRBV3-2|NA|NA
TGTGCCAGCAGCCAAGTATGGGGGGTTATACGCGCCCAAGAGACCCAGTACTTC
CASSQVWGVIRAQETQYF
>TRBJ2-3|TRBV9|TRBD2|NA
TGTGCCAGCAGCGTAGGGACTAGCGGGGGGGCGAGGACAGATACGCAGTATTTT
CASSVGTSGGARTDTQYF
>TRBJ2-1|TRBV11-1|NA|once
TGTGCCAGCAGCTCTAGGAACTGGGCCTACAATGAGCAGTTCTTC
CASSSRNWAYNEQFF
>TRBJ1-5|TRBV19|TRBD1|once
TGTGCCAGTACCTTCGGACAGGGAAAGAATCAGCCCCAGCATTTT
CASTFGQGKNQPQHF
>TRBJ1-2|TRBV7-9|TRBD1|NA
TGTGCCAGCAGCGGACGACAGGGCTTTGCACCCAACTACACCTTC
CASSGRQGFAPNYTF
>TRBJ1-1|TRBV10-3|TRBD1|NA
TGTGCCATCAGTCCGGACAGGGGAATAGACACTGAAGCTTTCTTT
CAISPDRGIDTEAFF
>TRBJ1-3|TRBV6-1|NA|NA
TGTGCCAGCAGTGGCCTGCGGAACTCCTTGGGAAACACCATATATTTT
CASSGLRNSLGNTIYF
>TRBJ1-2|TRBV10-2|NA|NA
TGCGCCAGCACGACAAACTATGGCTACACCTTC
CASTTNYGYTF